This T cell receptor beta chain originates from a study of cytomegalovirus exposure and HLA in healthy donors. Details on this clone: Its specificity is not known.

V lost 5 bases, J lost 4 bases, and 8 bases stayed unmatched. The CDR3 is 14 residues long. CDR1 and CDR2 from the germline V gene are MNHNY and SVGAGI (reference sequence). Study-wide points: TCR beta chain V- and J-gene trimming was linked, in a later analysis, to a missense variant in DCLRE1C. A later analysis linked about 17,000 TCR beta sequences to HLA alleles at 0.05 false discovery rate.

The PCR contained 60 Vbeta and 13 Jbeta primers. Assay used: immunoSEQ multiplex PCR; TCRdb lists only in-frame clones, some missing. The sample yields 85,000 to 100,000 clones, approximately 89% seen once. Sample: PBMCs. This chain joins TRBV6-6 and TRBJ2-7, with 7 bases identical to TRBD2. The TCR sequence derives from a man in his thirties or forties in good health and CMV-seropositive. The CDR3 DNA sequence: TGTGCCAGCAGTCCCCGGGACTACGGTTACGAGCAGTACTTC. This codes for CASSPRDYGYEQYF.